These 25 T cell receptor beta chains came from one sample sequenced in a study of naive and memory T cell subsets. An equimolar mix of two oligonucleotides served as the beta constant-region primer for TRBC1 and TRBC2. Four rounds of PCR amplified the ligated cDNA using nested alpha and beta constant-region primers plus SP2. Each CDR3 protein is one row after TCRdb ran MiXCR on the UMI-ligation and nested PCR reads. The sample carries some 110,000 distinct CDR3 sequences, about 36% recorded once. The sequencing sample was made of central memory CD4+ T cells from blood. All receptors come from a human donor in good health.

This clonotype was picked up a small number of times. CDR3 DNA: TGTGCCTGGAAACGGGCCGTAACTTCTCATGGCTACACCTTC. Residues: CAWKRAVTSHGYTF. The chain carries TRBV30 and TRBJ1-2; no firm D call. The CDR3 runs 14 residues. Germline values: CDR1 GTSNPN, CDR2 SVGIG (reference sequence). Trimming removed 4 bases from V and 6 bases from J, with 18 bases in between.

The chain employs TRBV7-9 and TRBJ2-4, with 12 bases matching TRBD2. The trim removed 5 bases at V and 3 bases at J, leaving 11 bases unmatched. The CDR3 totals 18 residues. The germline gives CDR1 SEHNR, CDR2 FQNEAQ (reference sequence). CDR3 in amino acids: CASSQTSGSRSGKNIQYF. CDR3 nucleotides: TGTGCCAGCAGCCAGACTAGCGGGAGTCGTTCTGGCAAAAACATTCAGTACTTC.

The V gene is TRBV6-2 or TRBV6-3, the J gene TRBJ2-7, with D possibly matching TRBD2 (5 bases). Trimming removed 2 bases at V and 3 bases at J, with 17 bases between. Per germline, CDR1 MNHEY and CDR2 SVGEGT. The CDR3 spans 16 residues. DNA for the CDR3: TGTGCCAGCAGTTACCAACCTTCCGGACGGGGCTACGAGCAGTACTTC. It translates to CASSYQPSGRGYEQYF.

This clonotype was observed many times. The chain uses TRBV20-1 and TRBJ2-5; possible D gene TRBD2, 6 bases. The CDR3 is 12 amino acids. Per the germline V gene, CDR1 is DFQATT and CDR2 is SNEGSKA (reference sequence). Trimming shortened V by 3 bases and J by 5 bases, and 10 bases separated the two germline ends. CDR3: CSASRREETQYF. The CDR3 DNA follows: TGCAGTGCTAGTCGACGGGAGGAGACCCAGTACTTC.

The chain has TRBV3-1 and TRBJ2-3; 7 bases map to TRBD2. The ends lost 4 bases at V and 2 bases at J; junction bases unmatched: 9. This CDR3 is 16 amino acids long. Germline CDR1 and CDR2: LGHDT and YNNKEL (reference sequence). This CDR3 reads CASSPRAGVVTDTQYF. The CDR3 bases are TGTGCCAGCAGCCCGAGGGCGGGAGTGGTCACAGATACGCAGTATTTT.

In its sample, this clonotype was seen a few times. This chain connects TRBV7-9 to TRBJ1-1, with no clear D. V lost 5 bases to trimming and J lost 1 base, with 11 bases between them. Germline V gene sequence: CDR1 SEHNR, CDR2 FQNEAQ (reference sequence). The CDR3 is 14 amino acids. The CDR3 sequence is CASSLYLENTEAFF. The CDR3 nucleotides are TGTGCCAGCAGCCTATACTTGGAGAACACTGAAGCTTTCTTT. Drawing the rest from reference TRBV7-9 and TRBJ1-1, the complete variable domain is DTGVSQNPRHKITKRGQNVTFRCDPISEHNRLYWYRQTLGQGPEFLTYFQNEAQLEKSRLLSDRFSAERPKGSFSTLEIQRTEQGDSAMYLCASSLYLENTEAFFGQGTRLTVV.

The CDR3 sequence: CASRGARNIQYF. The CDR3 DNA is TGTGCCAGCAGAGGTGCGAGAAACATTCAGTACTTC. The chain employs TRBV2 and TRBJ2-4, with D unresolved. Germline-derived CDR1 and CDR2 are SNHLY and FYNNEI. V was trimmed by 6 bases and J by 6 bases, leaving 9 bases between them. The CDR3 sequence is 12 residues long.

This chain connects TRBV7-2 to TRBJ2-1; TRBD1 aligns across 8 bases. This CDR3 has 14 residues. In germline, CDR1 is SGHTA, CDR2 FQGNSA. J was trimmed by 10 bases and V by 6 bases; bases with no gene match: 11. DNA of the CDR3: TGTGCCAGCAGACACCTCGACAGGGGTGGAGAGCAGTTCTTC. Protein product: CASRHLDRGGEQFF.

This clonotype showed up many times. The gene calls are TRBV18 and TRBJ2-5; D gene uncertain. The CDR3 covers 12 residues. The germline V and J ends were trimmed by 6 bases and 1 base, with 6 bases remaining between them. CDR1 KGHSH and CDR2 LQKENI come from the germline V gene. CDR3: CASSRIQETQYF. The CDR3 coding sequence is TGTGCCAGCTCCCGCATCCAAGAGACCCAGTACTTC. The full variable domain, completed using reference TRBV18 and TRBJ2-5, is NAGVMQNPRHLVRRRGQEARLRCSPMKGHSHVYWYRQLPEEGLKFMVYLQKENIIDESGMPKERFSAEFPKEGPSILRIQQVVRGDSAAYFCASSRIQETQYFGPGTRLLVL.

This clonotype was detected ten times or more. The V gene is TRBV13, the J gene TRBJ2-5, with D perhaps matching TRBD1 (5 bases). Trimming stripped 2 bases from V and 5 bases from J, with 15 bases between. CDR3 length equals 15 residues. The V gene's germline CDR1 is PRHDT and CDR2 FYEKMQ (reference sequence). The CDR3 DNA sequence: TGTGCCAGCAGCTTAAAAGGGGCCTTACCGGAGACCCAGTACTTC. It is translated as CASSLKGALPETQYF.

This chain uses TRBV29-1 with TRBJ1-2; D unresolved. CDR1 and CDR2 (germline): SQVTM, ANQGSEA. The V gene lost 5 bases and the J gene lost 2 bases, with 9 bases spanning the gap. CDR3 length: 12 amino acids. The CDR3 bases are TGCAGCGTTTTCACACAGAACTATGGCTACACCTTC. Protein sequence: CSVFTQNYGYTF. The entire variable domain, with the rest obtained from reference TRBV29-1 and TRBJ1-2, is as follows: SAVISQKPSRDICQRGTSLTIQCQVDSQVTMMFWYRQQPGQSLTLIATANQGSEATYESGFVIDKFPISRPNLTFSTLTVSNMSPEDSSIYLCSVFTQNYGYTFGSGTRLTVV.

The chain carries TRBV28 and TRBJ1-5; D is ambiguous. The V end was cut by 7 bases, the J end by 3 bases, with 16 bases between. The CDR3 has 15 residues. Germline lookup yields CDR1 MDHEN and CDR2 SYDVKM. The CDR3 loop is CASTRSDRDNQPQHF. In DNA form, the CDR3 reads TGTGCCAGCACGCGCTCGGACCGGGACAATCAGCCCCAGCATTTT.

In its sample, this clonotype was seen a few times. The V and J genes are TRBV7-2 and TRBJ2-3, with D unresolved. Germline CDR1 reads SGHTA; CDR2 reads FQGNSA. The CDR3 is 12 residues long. V was pared by 5 bases and J by 10 bases, with 13 bases between. CDR3 DNA: TGTGCCAGCAGCCTTGACTTCACCCCGCAGTATTTT. Its protein is CASSLDFTPQYF.

In its sample, this clonotype was seen many times. This chain uses TRBV29-1 with TRBJ1-1; the match to TRBD1 covers 9 bases. The CDR3 spans 15 residues. CDR1 is SQVTM, CDR2 ANQGSEA, per germline. Trimming at V came to 7 bases and at J to 4 bases, leaving 13 bases not matched to a gene. The chain's CDR3 is CSATTTGGWGTEAFF. The CDR3, as DNA: TGCAGCGCCACCACGACAGGGGGTTGGGGCACTGAAGCTTTCTTT.

This clonotype was detected a few times. The rearrangement joins TRBV27 to TRBJ1-2; 7 bases align to TRBD1. V lost 6 bases and J lost 0; bases outside the gene matches: 7. CDR3 length equals 15 residues. Germline V gene lookup returns CDR1 MNHEY and CDR2 SMNVEV (reference sequence). The CDR3 nucleotides read TGTGCCAGCAGAAGGACAGGTGGGGCTAACTATGGCTACACCTTC. Protein: CASRRTGGANYGYTF.

The rearrangement uses TRBV6-2 or TRBV6-3 and TRBJ2-1; 7 nucleotides align to TRBD2. This CDR3 is built from 16 residues. Per germline, CDR1 MNHEY and CDR2 SVGEGT. The junction had 9 bases not matched to a gene; V was cut back by 7 bases and J by 0 bases. CDR3 nucleotides: TGTGCCAGCATCAGAGGGAGGGTTAGCTCCTACAATGAGCAGTTCTTC. Amino acid sequence: CASIRGRVSSYNEQFF.

This clonotype was detected only a few times. J is TRBJ2-7 and V is TRBV2; 11 nucleotides line up with TRBD2. Germline V gene sequence: CDR1 SNHLY, CDR2 FYNNEI. V lost 4 bases to trimming and J lost 4 bases; unmatched junction nucleotides: 3. CDR3 length equals 14 residues. The CDR3 DNA follows: TGTGCCAGCAGTGGACTAGCGGGGACATACGAGCAGTACTTC. Its protein product is CASSGLAGTYEQYF.

This clonotype showed up just a few times. The rearrangement links TRBV28 to TRBJ2-5; 8 bases are a match to TRBD2. The CDR3 consists of 13 residues. The ends lost 3 bases at V and 4 bases at J; junction bases unmatched: 1. CDR1 MDHEN and CDR2 SYDVKM come from the germline V gene. CDR3 amino acids: CASSLAGGETQYF. As DNA, the CDR3 is TGTGCCAGCAGTTTGGCGGGAGGAGAGACCCAGTACTTC.

This clonotype has a count of ten or more. The chain is built from TRBV11-1 and TRBJ1-2; D is ambiguous. The germline V and J ends were trimmed by 1 base and 3 bases, with 6 bases remaining between them. The CDR3 has 13 amino acids. From germline, CDR1 is SGHAT and CDR2 FQDESV (reference sequence). The CDR3: CASSLGRDYGYTF. The CDR3 DNA follows: TGTGCCAGCAGCTTAGGCCGGGACTATGGCTACACCTTC.

The rearrangement joins TRBV6-1 to TRBJ1-5; D unclear. The CDR3 consists of 11 residues. Trimming removed 2 bases at V and 6 bases at J, with 2 bases between. The V gene's germline CDR1 is MNHNS and CDR2 SASEGT. CDR3 amino acids: CASSERQPQHF. CDR3 DNA: TGTGCCAGCAGTGAACGTCAGCCCCAGCATTTT.

This rearrangement joins TRBV29-1 to TRBJ2-7, with 11 bases lining up with TRBD2. The CDR3 contains 16 residues. J gave up 5 bases and V 6 bases, and 15 bases lay outside the gene matches. Germline CDR1 SQVTM, CDR2 ANQGSEA. The CDR3 DNA reads TGCAGCGTACGGCGGCTAGCGGGAGGTGGAGTCCACGAGCAGTACTTC. It yields the protein CSVRRLAGGGVHEQYF.

This chain connects TRBV11-2 to TRBJ2-7; TRBD2 aligns across 9 bases. Germline V gene data show CDR1 as SGHAT and CDR2 as FQNNGV. The junction had 6 bases not matched to a gene; V was cut back by 5 bases and J by 1 base. CDR3 size: 15 residues. DNA for the CDR3: TGTGCCAGCAGCCCCCGACTAGCGGTTTCCTACGAGCAGTACTTC. This gives the protein CASSPRLAVSYEQYF.

The chain combines TRBV9 with TRBJ2-2; no firm D call. The CDR3 has 13 amino acids. Germline CDR1 and CDR2: SGDLS and YYNGEE. The V end lost 6 bases, the J end lost 2 bases, and 8 bases lay between the germline ends. CDR3 sequence: CASNKENTGELFF. The CDR3 coding sequence is TGTGCCAGCAACAAAGAAAACACCGGGGAGCTGTTTTTT.

V gene TRBV20-1 combines with J gene TRBJ2-1; 10 nucleotides line up with TRBD2. The CDR3 has 15 residues. The germline CDR1 and CDR2 sequences are DFQATT and SNEGSKA (reference sequence). Losses at the gene ends were 6 bases for V and 6 bases for J; bases not matched to a gene: 11. CDR3 region: CSAYLGLAGVNEQFF. The DNA for the CDR3 is TGCAGTGCCTACCTGGGGCTAGCGGGAGTCAATGAGCAGTTCTTC.

The CDR3 DNA sequence: TGTGCCAGCAGTTCCGGGATGAACACTGAAGCTTTCTTT. This sequence encodes CASSSGMNTEAFF. This chain connects TRBV6-5 to TRBJ1-1; unclear D gene. The CDR3 is 13 residues long. CDR1 and CDR2 (germline): MNHEY, SVGAGI. The V gene lost 4 bases and the J gene lost 0 bases, with 6 bases spanning the gap.